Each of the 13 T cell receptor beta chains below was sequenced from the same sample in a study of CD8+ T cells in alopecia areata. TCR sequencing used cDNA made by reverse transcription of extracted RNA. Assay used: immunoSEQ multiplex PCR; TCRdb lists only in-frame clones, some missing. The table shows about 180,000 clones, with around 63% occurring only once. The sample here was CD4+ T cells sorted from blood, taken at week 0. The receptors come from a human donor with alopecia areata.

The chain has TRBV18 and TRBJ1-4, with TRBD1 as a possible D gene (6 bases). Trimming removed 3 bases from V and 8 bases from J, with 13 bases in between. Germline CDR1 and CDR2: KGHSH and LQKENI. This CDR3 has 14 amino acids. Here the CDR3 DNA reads TGTGCCAGCTCACCGGACAGCTTAATGGAAAAACTGTTTTTT. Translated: CASSPDSLMEKLFF. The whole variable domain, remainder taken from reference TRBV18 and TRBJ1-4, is NAGVMQNPRHLVRRRGQEARLRCSPMKGHSHVYWYRQLPEEGLKFMVYLQKENIIDESGMPKERFSAEFPKEGPSILRIQQVVRGDSAAYFCASSPDSLMEKLFFGSGTQLSVL.

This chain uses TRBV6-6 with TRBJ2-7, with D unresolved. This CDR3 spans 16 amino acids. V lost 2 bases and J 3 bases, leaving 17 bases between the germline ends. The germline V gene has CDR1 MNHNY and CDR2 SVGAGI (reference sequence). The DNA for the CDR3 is TGTGCCAGCAGTTACGTCACCGGGCCCCAGAACTACGAGCAGTACTTC. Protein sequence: CASSYVTGPQNYEQYF.

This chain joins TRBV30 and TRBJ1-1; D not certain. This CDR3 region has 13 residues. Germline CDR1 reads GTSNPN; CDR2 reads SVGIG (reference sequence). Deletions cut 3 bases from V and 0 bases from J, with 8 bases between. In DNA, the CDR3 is TGTGCCTGGAGCAAACAACTGAACACTGAAGCTTTCTTT. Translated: CAWSKQLNTEAFF.

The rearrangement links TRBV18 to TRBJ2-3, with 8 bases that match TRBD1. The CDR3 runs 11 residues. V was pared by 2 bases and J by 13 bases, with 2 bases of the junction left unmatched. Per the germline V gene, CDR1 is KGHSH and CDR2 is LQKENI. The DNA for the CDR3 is TGTGCCAGCTCACCAGGACAGGGCAAGTATTTT. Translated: CASSPGQGKYF.

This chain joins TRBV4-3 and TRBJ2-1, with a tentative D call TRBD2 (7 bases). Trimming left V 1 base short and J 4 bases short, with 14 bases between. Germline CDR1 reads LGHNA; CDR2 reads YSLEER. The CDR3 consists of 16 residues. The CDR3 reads CASSQGWGGGYNEQFF. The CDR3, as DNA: TGCGCCAGCAGCCAAGGATGGGGGGGCGGTTACAATGAGCAGTTCTTC.

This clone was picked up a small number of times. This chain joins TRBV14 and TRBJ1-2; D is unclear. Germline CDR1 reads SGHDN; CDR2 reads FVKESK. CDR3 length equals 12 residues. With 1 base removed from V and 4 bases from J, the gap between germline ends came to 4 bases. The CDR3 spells CASSQGVYGYTF. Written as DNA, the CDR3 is TGTGCCAGCAGCCAAGGAGTCTATGGCTACACCTTC.

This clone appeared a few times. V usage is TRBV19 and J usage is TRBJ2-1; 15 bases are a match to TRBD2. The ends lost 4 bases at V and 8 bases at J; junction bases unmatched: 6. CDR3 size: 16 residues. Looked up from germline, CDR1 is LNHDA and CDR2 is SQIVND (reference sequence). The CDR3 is CASSRWTSGGDHEQFF. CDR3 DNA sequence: TGTGCCAGTAGTAGATGGACTAGCGGGGGGGATCATGAGCAGTTCTTC.

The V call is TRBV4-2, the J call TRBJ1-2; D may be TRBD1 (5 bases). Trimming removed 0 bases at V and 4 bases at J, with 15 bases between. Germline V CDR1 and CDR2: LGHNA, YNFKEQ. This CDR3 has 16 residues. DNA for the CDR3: TGTGCCAGCAGCCAAGATGACAGACATAACGTCTATGGCTACACCTTC. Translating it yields CASSQDDRHNVYGYTF.

The CDR3 nucleotides are TGCAGCGCAATCAGAGGCAGAGTCCAGCATTTT. Encoded protein: CSAIRGRVQHF. This sequence joins TRBV29-1 and TRBJ1-5; D gene ambiguous. Germline V gene data show CDR1 as SQVTM and CDR2 as ANQGSEA. This CDR3 region has 11 residues. V was trimmed by 7 bases and J by 12 bases, leaving 16 bases between them.

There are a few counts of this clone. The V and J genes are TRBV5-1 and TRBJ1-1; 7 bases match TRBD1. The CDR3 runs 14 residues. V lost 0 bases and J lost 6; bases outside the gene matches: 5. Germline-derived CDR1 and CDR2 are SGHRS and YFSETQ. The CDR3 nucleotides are TGCGCCAGCAGCTTGGCCCTCCAGGGGGCTGAAGCTTTCTTT. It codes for CASSLALQGAEAFF.

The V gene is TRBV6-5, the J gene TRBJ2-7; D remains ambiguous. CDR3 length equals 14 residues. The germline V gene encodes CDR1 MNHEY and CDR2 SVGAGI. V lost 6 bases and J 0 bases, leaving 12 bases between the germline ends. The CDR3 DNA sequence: TGTGCCAGCAGGCCCGACTGGACCTCCTACGAGCAGTACTTC. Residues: CASRPDWTSYEQYF.

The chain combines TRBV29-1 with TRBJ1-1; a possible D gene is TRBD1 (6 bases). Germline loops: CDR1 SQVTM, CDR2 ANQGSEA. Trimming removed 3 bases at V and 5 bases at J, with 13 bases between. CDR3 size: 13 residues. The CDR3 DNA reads TGCAGCGTTGATTACGGGGGCATGACTGAAGCTTTCTTT. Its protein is CSVDYGGMTEAFF.

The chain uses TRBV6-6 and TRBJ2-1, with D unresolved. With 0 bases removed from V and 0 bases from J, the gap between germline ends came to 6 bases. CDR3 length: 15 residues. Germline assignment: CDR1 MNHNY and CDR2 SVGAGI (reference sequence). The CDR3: CASSYSSFSYNEQFF. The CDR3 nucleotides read TGTGCCAGCAGTTACTCTTCCTTCTCCTACAATGAGCAGTTCTTC.